The 19 T cell receptor beta chains below all came from one sample that was sequenced in a study of blood T cell repertoires in COVID-19. The protocol was immunoSEQ multiplex PCR, while the TCRdb copy is restricted to in-frame clones and leaves out a portion. The table has hundreds of thousands of clones, around 87% seen once; the top ten hold about 2.1%. The sequencing sample was made of peripheral blood. The receptors originated from a woman in her sixties with COVID-19, enrolled during active disease.

V gene TRBV5-1 combines with J gene TRBJ2-5, with 11 bases matching TRBD2. From germline, CDR1 is SGHRS and CDR2 YFSETQ. This CDR3 comprises 17 residues. The V segment lost 0 bases and the J segment 2 bases; nucleotides outside the gene matches: 6. The CDR3, as DNA: TGCGCCAGCAGCTTGGCCATAGCGGGGGGGCTTCAAGAGACCCAGTACTTC. This gives the protein CASSLAIAGGLQETQYF.

The chain carries TRBV7-9 and TRBJ2-2; the match to TRBD2 covers 12 bases. Per the germline V gene, CDR1 is SEHNR and CDR2 is FQNEAQ (reference sequence). Trimming at V came to 5 bases and at J to 2 bases, leaving 6 bases not matched to a gene. The CDR3 contains 17 residues. This chain's CDR3 is CASSPRTSGANTGELFF. CDR3 sequence (DNA): TGTGCCAGCAGCCCTCGGACTAGCGGGGCCAACACCGGGGAGCTGTTTTTT.

The V call is TRBV7-9, the J call TRBJ2-7; D is unresolved. The V gene's germline CDR1 is SEHNR and CDR2 FQNEAQ (reference sequence). The V and J ends lost 0 bases and 5 bases respectively, with 5 bases between them. There are 12 residues in the CDR3. The chain's CDR3 is CASSLALDEQYF. The DNA for the CDR3 is TGTGCCAGCAGCTTAGCTTTAGACGAGCAGTACTTC.

The chain recombines TRBV10-1 with TRBJ2-3, with TRBD2 identical over 11 bases. CDR3 size: 19 residues. Unmatched junction bases numbered 14, after V lost 6 bases and J lost 0 bases. The germline V gene has CDR1 WNHNN and CDR2 SYGVQD (reference sequence). CDR3 DNA sequence: TGCGCCAGCAGGGAAACCGCCGGGACTAGCGGACCTAGCACAGATACGCAGTATTTT. It yields the protein CASRETAGTSGPSTDTQYF.

The chain links TRBV28 to TRBJ2-6; TRBD1 might be the D (5 bases). The CDR3 has 16 amino acids. Germline-derived CDR1 and CDR2 are MDHEN and SYDVKM. V was shortened by 7 bases and J by 0 bases, with 13 bases between the two germline ends. The CDR3 DNA reads as TGTGCCAGCATGGTCAGGGTACCCTCTGGGGCCAACGTCCTGACTTTC. It is translated as CASMVRVPSGANVLTF.

This chain uses TRBV12-3 or TRBV12-4 with TRBJ2-2, with TRBD2 as a possible D gene (7 bases). This CDR3 has 13 amino acids. Trimming pared 6 bases from V and 9 bases from J, leaving 14 bases between. CDR3: CASREGGDWELFF. Written as DNA, the CDR3 is TGTGCCAGCAGAGAAGGGGGGGACTGGGAGCTGTTTTTT.

This clone appeared once. This chain joins TRBV6-6 and TRBJ1-1, with D unclear. Deletions cut 2 bases from V and 1 base from J, with 8 bases between. The CDR3 consists of 14 residues. Germline V lookup: CDR1 MNHNY, CDR2 SVGAGI (reference sequence). The CDR3 protein is CASSYPQANTEAFF. The CDR3 DNA sequence: TGTGCCAGCAGTTACCCGCAGGCGAACACTGAAGCTTTCTTT.

The rearrangement links TRBV13 to TRBJ2-3; 10 positions match TRBD1. Trimming removed 4 bases from V and 3 bases from J; junction bases left unmatched: 4. The CDR3 totals 15 residues. Germline V gene sequence: CDR1 PRHDT, CDR2 FYEKMQ (reference sequence). The CDR3 nucleotides read TGTGCCAGCAGCTACTGGGACAGGGGAACAGATACGCAGTATTTT. Translating it yields CASSYWDRGTDTQYF.

The rearrangement joins TRBV24-1 to TRBJ2-5; a weak D match, TRBD2 (6 bases). The germline V gene has CDR1 KGHDR and CDR2 SFDVKD. V was pared by 5 bases and J by 5 bases, with 11 bases between. The CDR3 loop spans 13 amino acids. The CDR3 sequence is CATSGAGRETQYF. The CDR3 nucleotides read TGTGCCACCAGTGGGGCAGGGAGGGAGACCCAGTACTTC.

This chain connects TRBV7-3 to TRBJ2-7, with TRBD1 identical over 7 bases. Unmatched junction bases numbered 2, after V lost 4 bases and J lost 5 bases. The CDR3 covers 12 residues. Germline V gives CDR1 SGHTA, CDR2 FQGTGA. The CDR3 DNA follows: TGTGCCAGCAGCTCTCAGGGGGACGAGCAGTACTTC. This translates into CASSSQGDEQYF.

This clone is a singleton in its sample. The rearrangement links TRBV7-5 to TRBJ2-7; the DNA was not compared with TRBD1, the D call given in the table. TRBV7-5 is assigned pseudogene status. The CDR3 is made up of 13 amino acids. The CDR3 here is CASVGALVGEQYF. As DNA, the CDR3 is TGTGCCAGCGTAGGGGCGTTGGTAGGGGAGCAGTACTTC.

The rearrangement links TRBV2 to TRBJ1-2; 7 nucleotides agree with TRBD1. The CDR3 has 15 amino acids. Germline-derived CDR1 and CDR2 are SNHLY and FYNNEI. V was clipped by 6 bases and J by 4 bases; unmatched bases: 11. Here the CDR3 reads CASREVGTATYGYTF. The CDR3 DNA reads as TGTGCCAGCAGAGAGGTCGGGACAGCTACCTATGGCTACACCTTC.

This chain joins TRBV5-4 and TRBJ2-2, with 10 bases identical to TRBD2. Trimming took 4 bases from V and 6 from J; bases not matched to a gene: 9. There are 16 residues in the CDR3. Germline V gene sequence: CDR1 SGHNT, CDR2 YYREEE (reference sequence). The CDR3 nucleotides read TGTGCCAGCAGCCCGCTGGCAGCGGGGGGGCCCGGGGAGCTGTTTTTT. It specifies CASSPLAAGGPGELFF.

The genes are TRBV9 and TRBJ2-1; possible D gene TRBD1, 6 bases. The CDR3 consists of 14 residues. Germline lookup yields CDR1 SGDLS and CDR2 YYNGEE. V was shortened by 3 bases and J by 5 bases, with 12 bases between the two germline ends. The CDR3 here is CASSGRTDNNEQFF. The CDR3 nucleotides read TGTGCCAGCAGCGGACGGACAGACAACAATGAGCAGTTCTTC.

CDR3 loop: CAWSVQGTGNNQYF. The CDR3 DNA follows: TGTGCCTGGAGTGTACAAGGGACAGGGAACAATCAGTACTTC. The genes are TRBV30 and TRBJ2-5, with 9 bases fitting TRBD1. V shed 0 bases, J shed 11 bases, and the junction held 10 bases outside the gene matches. This CDR3 is built from 14 residues. Germline V gene data show CDR1 as GTSNPN and CDR2 as SVGIG (reference sequence).

The gene calls are TRBV2 and TRBJ2-7; 12 bases map to TRBD1. The junction had 19 bases not matched to a gene; V was cut back by 10 bases and J by 3 bases. The length of the CDR3 is 18 residues. CDR1 and CDR2 from the germline V gene are SNHLY and FYNNEI. The CDR3 nucleotides are TGTGCCATCCTATGGGACAGGGGGCAGACTCTAACACGCTACGAGCAGTACTTC. Protein product: CAILWDRGQTLTRYEQYF.

This chain joins TRBV19 and TRBJ2-3; the match to TRBD2 covers 10 bases. Germline V gene sequence: CDR1 LNHDA, CDR2 SQIVND (reference sequence). The CDR3 has 14 amino acids. Trimming took 7 bases from V and 5 from J; bases not matched to a gene: 6. CDR3 protein: CASTGAGGIDTQYF. CDR3 coding DNA: TGTGCCAGTACGGGAGCGGGGGGGATAGATACGCAGTATTTT.

In this sample, this clone turned up a few times. The chain links TRBV6-5 to TRBJ1-4; D may be TRBD1 (6 bases). The V and J ends lost 7 bases and 8 bases respectively, with 8 bases between them. The CDR3 is 11 residues long. CDR1 is MNHEY, CDR2 SVGAGI, per germline. The CDR3 DNA reads TGTGCCAGCATAGGGGGAGAAAAACTGTTTTTT. Amino acids: CASIGGEKLFF.

The V gene is TRBV6-6, the J gene TRBJ2-7; the D gene is possibly TRBD2 (7 bases). The V end lost 2 bases, the J end lost 5 bases, and 13 bases lay between the germline ends. CDR1 and CDR2 from the germline V gene are MNHNY and SVGAGI (reference sequence). The CDR3 length is 14 residues. Written as DNA, the CDR3 is TGTGCCAGCAGTTACCACCTAGGGGGGGACGAGCAGTACTTC. Encoded protein: CASSYHLGGDEQYF.